A selection of T cell receptor beta chains follows, all from one sample in a study of shared clonotypes between healthy human individuals. Here immunoSEQ multiplex PCR was the method, and the copy in TCRdb shows in-frame clones only, minus some. In the table there are over 2,000,000 clones, 93% of which are singletons. Sequencing used naive CD8+ T cells from PBMCs. These receptors all stem from a man aged 18 to 35 in good health. Some clones in this sample may be carry-over from other donors' samples. Each CDR3 is given with its conserved first and last residue. Fields, in order: CDR3 protein, CDR3 DNA, J gene, D gene, V gene, clone size. The D gene is left open where the match is weak. Where a row states a size, it is once, few, many or the class of an expanded clone; other rows omit it.

CASSFGQGRLPGDEQFF | TGTGCCAGCAGCTTCGGACAGGGGAGACTACCCGGTGATGAGCAGTTCTTC | TRBJ2-1 | TRBD1 | TRBV7-6 | NA
CASSLTTRGVEAFF | TGTGCCAGCAGCTTAACCACGAGGGGGGTTGAAGCTTTCTTT | TRBJ1-1 | NA | TRBV7-9 | NA
CASSFREAGEQPQHF | TGCGCCAGCAGCTTCCGGGAGGCCGGGGAACAGCCCCAGCATTTT | TRBJ1-5 | NA | TRBV4-1 | NA
CASSLGLADKYNEQFF | TGTGCCAGCAGCCTAGGCCTAGCGGACAAATACAATGAGCAGTTCTTC | TRBJ2-1 | TRBD2 | TRBV11-2 | NA
CASTAVRGDQPQHF | TGTGCCAGCACTGCCGTTCGGGGCGATCAGCCCCAGCATTTT | TRBJ1-5 | NA | TRBV28 | NA
CASSQAEGSSYEQYF | TGCGCCAGCAGCCAAGCAGAGGGAAGCTCCTACGAGCAGTACTTC | TRBJ2-7 | NA | TRBV4-3 | NA
CASSIASGSSYEQYF | TGTGCCAGTAGTATAGCTAGCGGATCCTCCTACGAGCAGTACTTC | TRBJ2-7 | TRBD2 | TRBV19 | NA
CASSLGQGASYNEQFF | TGTGCCAGCAGCCTGGGCCAGGGGGCGTCCTACAATGAGCAGTTCTTC | TRBJ2-1 | TRBD1 | TRBV7-9 | once
CASSFGGTTSYEQYF | TGTGCCAGCAGCTTTGGGGGGACTACGAGCTACGAGCAGTACTTC | TRBJ2-7 | TRBD2 | TRBV11-2 | NA
CASSTRDGPYEQYF | TGTGCCAGCAGCACGAGGGACGGGCCCTACGAGCAGTACTTC | TRBJ2-7 | NA | TRBV6-5 | NA
CASSRPPYEQYF | TGTGCCAGCAGTCGCCCTCCCTACGAGCAGTACTTC | TRBJ2-7 | NA | TRBV21-1 | NA
CASSGLLAYDTQYF | TGTGCCAGTAGTGGTTTACTAGCGTACGATACGCAGTATTTT | TRBJ2-3 | TRBD2 | TRBV19 | once
CASSFSENGEKLFF | TGTGCCAGCAGCTTCAGTGAGAATGGGGAAAAACTGTTTTTT | TRBJ1-4 | NA | TRBV6-4 | NA
CASSTTQTNTEAFF | TGTGCCAGCAGCACGACTCAGACGAACACTGAAGCTTTCTTT | TRBJ1-1 | NA | TRBV7-9 | NA
CASSIGTGGNEQFF | TGTGCCAGTAGTATTGGGACAGGGGGCAATGAGCAGTTCTTC | TRBJ2-1 | TRBD1 | TRBV19 | NA
CASSLSTDRSYEQYF | TGTGCCAGCAGCTTATCGACGGACAGATCCTACGAGCAGTACTTC | TRBJ2-7 | NA | TRBV7-3 | NA
CASSPPQARAEDIQYF | TGTGCCAGCAGTCCCCCCCAAGCCAGGGCGGAGGACATTCAGTACTTC | TRBJ2-4 | NA | TRBV28 | NA
CAISESSAGGYNEQFF | TGTGCCATCAGTGAGTCATCAGCGGGGGGCTACAATGAGCAGTTCTTC | TRBJ2-1 | TRBD2 | TRBV10-3 | NA
CASSLGAVGGKAYGYTF | TGTGCCAGCAGCTTAGGGGCAGTAGGCGGAAAGGCCTATGGCTACACCTTC | TRBJ1-2 | NA | TRBV7-6 | NA
CASSIPGTSGEQFF | TGTGCCAGCAGTATTCCCGGGACTAGCGGTGAGCAGTTCTTC | TRBJ2-1 | TRBD2 | TRBV28 | NA
CASSTRTAQETQYF | TGTGCCAGCAGTACGAGGACAGCTCAAGAGACCCAGTACTTC | TRBJ2-5 | NA | TRBV27 | NA
CASSLEWTSLADTQYF | TGTGCCAGCAGCTTGGAGTGGACTAGCTTGGCAGATACGCAGTATTTT | TRBJ2-3 | TRBD2 | TRBV5-6 | once
CASTRRGGVKSTDTQYF | TGTGCCAGCACCCGAAGGGGTGGCGTCAAAAGCACAGATACGCAGTATTTT | TRBJ2-3 | NA | TRBV13 | NA
CASSRLGPGYTF | TGTGCCAGCAGCCGCCTAGGGCCTGGCTACACCTTC | TRBJ1-2 | NA | TRBV6-6 | NA
CASSPIDTSNEKLFF | TGTGCCAGCAGCCCAATCGACACTTCAAATGAAAAACTGTTTTTT | TRBJ1-4 | NA | TRBV7-9 | NA
CASSYFGSSTDTQYF | TGTGCCAGCAGTTACTTTGGGTCTAGCACAGATACGCAGTATTTT | TRBJ2-3 | NA | TRBV6-5 | NA
CSVKDYEQYF | TGCAGCGTTAAAGACTACGAGCAGTACTTC | TRBJ2-7 | NA | TRBV29-1 | NA
CASSPKANSYEQYF | TGTGCCAGCAGCCCCAAAGCCAACTCCTACGAGCAGTACTTC | TRBJ2-7 | NA | TRBV11-3 | NA
CASSPDRVETQYF | TGTGCCAGCAGCCCAGACAGGGTCGAGACCCAGTACTTC | TRBJ2-5 | TRBD1 | TRBV11-2 | NA
CAWRDAGSYNEQFF | TGTGCCTGGCGGGACGCCGGCTCCTACAATGAGCAGTTCTTC | TRBJ2-1 | NA | TRBV30 | NA
CAWSWGLSYEQYF | TGTGCCTGGAGTTGGGGACTTTCCTACGAGCAGTACTTC | TRBJ2-7 | NA | TRBV30 | NA
CASSLEKASGYASNTGELFF | TGTGCCAGCAGCCTAGAAAAGGCTAGCGGATATGCCTCGAACACCGGGGAGCTGTTTTTT | TRBJ2-2 | TRBD2 | TRBV9 | NA
CASSPGDRVGETQYF | TGTGCCAGCTCACCAGGGGACCGGGTTGGAGAGACCCAGTACTTC | TRBJ2-5 | NA | TRBV18 | NA
CASTQGPKAFF | TGTGCCAGCACCCAAGGACCGAAAGCTTTCTTT | TRBJ1-1 | NA | TRBV25-1 | few
CASSPSLGGTQYF | TGTGCCAGCAGCCCGTCCCTGGGGGGTACGCAGTATTTT | TRBJ2-3 | NA | TRBV4-2 | NA
CASSGDGGGEKEQYF | TGTGCCAGCAGCGGGGATGGAGGGGGGGAGAAGGAGCAGTACTTC | TRBJ2-7 | NA | TRBV7-8 | NA
CASTLRRLRDTNEKLFF | TGTGCCAGCACCTTAAGGCGGCTCAGGGACACTAATGAAAAACTGTTTTTT | TRBJ1-4 | NA | TRBV28 | NA
CASSLSGSYGYTF | TGTGCCAGCAGCTTATCAGGCAGCTATGGCTACACCTTC | TRBJ1-2 | NA | TRBV13 | NA
CASSEGNEQFF | TGTGCCAGCAGTGAGGGCAATGAGCAGTTCTTC | TRBJ2-1 | NA | TRBV25-1 | NA
CASSSTGDEVYTF | TGTGCCAGCAGCTCGACAGGGGACGAGGTCTACACCTTC | TRBJ1-2 | TRBD1 | TRBV7-8 | NA
CASSFGQGETLNEKLFF | TGTGCCAGCAGCTTCGGACAGGGGGAAACTCTAAATGAAAAACTGTTTTTT | TRBJ1-4 | TRBD1 | TRBV11-2 | NA
CASSDWGQGIVADTQYF | TGTGCCAGCAGTGATTGGGGACAGGGAATTGTCGCAGATACGCAGTATTTT | TRBJ2-3 | TRBD1 | TRBV2 | NA
CASSLTGGRITDTQYF | TGTGCCAGCAGTCTGACAGGGGGCCGCATCACAGATACGCAGTATTTT | TRBJ2-3 | TRBD1 | TRBV28 | NA
CASRGAGGPSYEQYF | TGTGCCAGCAGGGGAGCGGGAGGGCCGTCCTACGAGCAGTACTTC | TRBJ2-7 | TRBD2 | TRBV7-6 | NA
CASSLIPGETQYF | TGTGCCAGCAGTTTAATCCCGGGGGAGACCCAGTACTTC | TRBJ2-5 | NA | TRBV28 | NA
CASSLSGAGGTGELFF | TGTGCCAGCAGTTTATCTGGGGCTGGGGGGACCGGGGAGCTGTTTTTT | TRBJ2-2 | NA | TRBV27 | NA
CASSIDRDIPNTEAFF | TGTGCCAGTAGTATAGATCGGGACATCCCGAACACTGAAGCTTTCTTT | TRBJ1-1 | NA | TRBV19 | NA
CASSSDATNTGELFF | TGTGCCAGCAGTTCGGACGCCACGAACACCGGGGAGCTGTTTTTT | TRBJ2-2 | NA | TRBV6-6 | NA
CSVEPLTGRNYGYTF | TGCAGCGTTGAACCGCTCACAGGGCGTAACTATGGCTACACCTTC | TRBJ1-2 | NA | TRBV29-1 | once